Presented here are 24 T cell receptor beta chains from one specimen sequenced in a study of human T cells and chemical hapten exposure (dated by TCRdb to the early 2020s). Libraries came from RACE. Sequenced using a NextSeq 500. Through fastp at Q25 and MiXCR, TCRdb rebuilt clones from the public reads, retaining in-frame beta chains. Every distinct CDR3 protein forms one entry, paired with its most common genes and DNA. This sample is represented by some 350,000 distinct CDR3 sequences; around 7% of them were singletons. In total, the top ten clones hold 8% to 9% of the sample. The time point label for this specimen denotes: patch test 1, 2 weeks after DPC sensitization. Interpreted using the paper, the treatment or condition label stands for: therapeutic diphenylcyclopropenone sensitization with weekly scalp DPC. The material sequenced was whole blood, taken in connection with sensitization to the hapten diphenylcyclopropenone (DPC). The receptor set was obtained from a woman aged 18-29 years with alopecia areata. Some clones in this sample may be carry-over from other donors' samples.

The chain uses TRBV12-3 or TRBV12-4 and TRBJ2-2; 8 nucleotides agree with TRBD2. The CDR3 is made up of 16 amino acids. With V trimmed by 6 bases and J by 0 bases, 6 bases remained unmatched. CDR3: CASRVPGLANTGELFF. CDR3 nucleotide sequence: TGTGCCAGCAGGGTGCCGGGACTAGCGAACACCGGGGAGCTGTTTTTT.

In this sample, this clonotype turned up a few times. This chain's CDR3 is CASTHPTGTEAFF. CDR3 in DNA: TGTGCCAGCACCCACCCGACAGGGACTGAAGCTTTCTTT. This chain uses TRBV3-1 with TRBJ1-1, with TRBD1 matching over 7 bases. The CDR3 loop spans 13 amino acids. Germline V gene sequence: CDR1 LGHDT, CDR2 YNNKEL (reference sequence). J was trimmed by 5 bases and V by 7 bases; bases with no gene match: 7.

In DNA form, the CDR3 reads TGTGCCAGCAGCTTAGATGGACTAGCGGGCTACACAGATACGCAGTATTTT. This codes for CASSLDGLAGYTDTQYF. This chain links TRBV7-2 with TRBJ2-3, with TRBD2 matching 11 bases. V lost 1 base, J lost 2 bases, and 5 bases stayed unmatched. The CDR3 covers 17 residues. The germline CDR1 and CDR2 sequences are SGHTA and FQGNSA.

This clonotype was counted only a few times. This chain joins TRBV7-8 and TRBJ2-3; 11 bases are shared with TRBD2. The germline gives CDR1 SGHVS, CDR2 FQNEAQ. The length of the CDR3 is 17 residues. V lost 4 bases to trimming and J lost 3 bases; unmatched junction nucleotides: 9. In nucleotides, the CDR3 is TGTGCCAGCAGCTATATGGGACTAGCGGCCGGGACAGATACGCAGTATTTT. Amino acids: CASSYMGLAAGTDTQYF. The full variable domain, rest sourced from reference TRBV7-8 and TRBJ2-3, is GAGVSQSPRYKVAKRGQDVALRCDPISGHVSLFWYQQALGQGPEFLTYFQNEAQLDKSGLPSDRFFAERPEGSVSTLKIQRTQQEDSAVYLCASSYMGLAAGTDTQYFGPGTRLTVL.

The gene calls are TRBV6-6 and TRBJ1-4; 7 bases map to TRBD1. This CDR3 has 13 amino acids. Germline V gene sequence: CDR1 MNHNY, CDR2 SVGAGI (reference sequence). J gave up 7 bases and V 6 bases, and 5 bases lay outside the gene matches. CDR3 loop: CASRQGKGEKLFF. As DNA, the CDR3 is TGTGCCAGCAGACAGGGGAAGGGTGAAAAACTGTTTTTT.

There are many counts of this clonotype. The genes are TRBV18 and TRBJ2-3; TRBD2 matches 9 bases. There are 16 residues in the CDR3. Germline CDR1 KGHSH, CDR2 LQKENI. The V and J ends lost 5 bases and 4 bases, in that order; junction bases with no gene match: 10. DNA of the CDR3: TGTGCCAGCTCAGCCCTCTTAGCGGGGGCTTCAGATACGCAGTATTTT. Amino acids: CASSALLAGASDTQYF.

This clonotype was counted a few times. This chain connects TRBV5-1 to TRBJ1-3; perhaps TRBD1 as D (6 bases). The germline V gene has CDR1 SGHRS and CDR2 YFSETQ. CDR3 length: 14 amino acids. V was trimmed by 2 bases and J by 2 bases, leaving 8 bases between them. The CDR3 DNA reads TGCGCCAGCAGCTTCGACAGGCCTGGAAACACCATATATTTT. It encodes CASSFDRPGNTIYF.

Only a few counts were recorded for this clonotype. This chain connects TRBV12-3 or TRBV12-4 to TRBJ2-2, with 7 bases matching TRBD2. The CDR3 runs 15 residues. The J segment lost 7 bases and the V segment lost 6 bases, leaving 11 bases of the junction unmatched. The CDR3 region is CASSAVLAANGELFF. The DNA of the CDR3 is TGTGCCAGCAGCGCCGTTCTAGCGGCGAACGGGGAGCTGTTTTTT.

This clonotype was picked up a small number of times. This chain's CDR3 is CASSPGQGAQNYGYTF. The CDR3 DNA reads as TGTGCCAGCTCCCCAGGACAGGGGGCGCAGAACTATGGCTACACCTTC. The V call is TRBV18, the J call TRBJ1-2, with 11 bases matching TRBD1. The CDR3 loop spans 16 amino acids. The V gene's germline CDR1 is KGHSH and CDR2 LQKENI. Trimming removed 6 bases from V and 2 bases from J; junction bases left unmatched: 8. Full variable domain (remainder filled in from reference TRBV18 and TRBJ1-2): NAGVMQNPRHLVRRRGQEARLRCSPMKGHSHVYWYRQLPEEGLKFMVYLQKENIIDESGMPKERFSAEFPKEGPSILRIQQVVRGDSAAYFCASSPGQGAQNYGYTFGSGTRLTVV.

The chain employs TRBV10-3 and TRBJ2-7; D is possibly TRBD1 or TRBD2 (5 bases each). In germline, CDR1 is ENHRY, CDR2 SYGVKD. This CDR3 contains 15 residues. Trimming took off 6 bases at V and 3 bases at J, with 18 bases between the two ends. The CDR3: CAIRPGATYSYEQYF. CDR3 DNA: TGTGCCATCAGGCCCGGGGCTACGTATAGCTACGAGCAGTACTTC.

This clonotype was counted only a few times. This chain joins TRBV5-1 and TRBJ1-4; 7 nucleotides agree with TRBD1. The J segment lost 7 bases and the V segment lost 5 bases, leaving 8 bases of the junction unmatched. The CDR3 consists of 14 residues. CDR1 and CDR2 (germline): SGHRS, YFSETQ. The CDR3 DNA is TGCGCCAGCAGTCCCGGGACAGAGATTGAAAAACTGTTTTTT. It codes for CASSPGTEIEKLFF.

The chain couples TRBV24-1 to TRBJ2-3; D is perhaps TRBD2 (5 bases). CDR1 is KGHDR and CDR2 is SFDVKD in the germline V gene. Trimming took off 5 bases at V and 0 bases at J, with 8 bases between the two ends. The CDR3 sequence is 14 residues long. CDR3 nucleotides: TGTGCCACCAGTGCCGCGGGTAGCACAGATACGCAGTATTTT. Its translation: CATSAAGSTDTQYF.

The table lists this clonotype with a few counts. The chain links TRBV6-2 or TRBV6-3 to TRBJ2-1, with D perhaps TRBD1 (5 bases). This CDR3 comprises 16 residues. Trimming shortened V by 0 bases and J by 6 bases, and 15 bases separated the two germline ends. Germline CDR1 MNHEY, CDR2 SVGEGT. Written as DNA, the CDR3 is TGTGCCAGCAGTTACTCGACAGTACTCCCCTCCAATGAGCAGTTCTTC. Translated: CASSYSTVLPSNEQFF.

This clonotype was seen many times. The V call is TRBV7-2, the J call TRBJ2-3; 7 positions match TRBD2. Germline CDR1 reads SGHTA; CDR2 reads FQGNSA. V trimming: 8 bases; J trimming: 5 bases; junction bases outside the gene matches: 4. This CDR3 is built from 12 residues. The DNA of the CDR3 is TGTGCCAGCGCTAGCGGCGGAGATACGCAGTATTTT. This encodes CASASGGDTQYF.

This clonotype was seen repeatedly, ten times or more. The rearrangement uses TRBV18 and TRBJ1-1, with TRBD1 as a possible D gene (6 bases). V was trimmed by 2 bases and J by 4 bases, leaving 17 bases between them. The CDR3 is 16 amino acids. Germline lookup yields CDR1 KGHSH and CDR2 LQKENI. The CDR3 DNA sequence: TGTGCCAGCTCACCATTACTAGGGGGTTTGGGCACTGAAGCTTTCTTT. Amino acids: CASSPLLGGLGTEAFF.

In DNA, the CDR3 is TGCGCCAGCAGCCAAGAACTAGGTGGGGCAGATACGCAGTATTTT. As protein: CASSQELGGADTQYF. The chain combines TRBV4-3 with TRBJ2-3, with a weak D call TRBD2 (5 bases). Germline-derived CDR1 and CDR2 are LGHNA and YSLEER. The V gene lost 0 bases and the J gene lost 4 bases, with 11 bases spanning the gap. There are 15 residues in the CDR3.

In this sample, this clonotype turned up a few times. V usage is TRBV5-6 and J usage is TRBJ1-2, with D unresolved. The germline V gene encodes CDR1 SGHDT and CDR2 YYEEEE. V gave up 0 bases and J gave up 0 bases, with 9 bases separating them. The CDR3 is made up of 15 amino acids. Here the CDR3 reads CASSLGAGPNYGYTF. The CDR3 bases are TGTGCCAGCAGCTTGGGGGCAGGTCCTAACTATGGCTACACCTTC.

This clonotype occurred many times. The rearrangement uses TRBV28 and TRBJ1-2; weak D call: TRBD1 (5 bases). The length of the CDR3 is 15 residues. Between the trimmed V and J ends, which lost 4 bases and 5 bases, there was a span of 17 bases. Germline CDR1 reads MDHEN; CDR2 reads SYDVKM. CDR3 DNA sequence: TGTGCCAGCAGTTCAGGGATAGTAACATTATATGGCTACACCTTC. This translates into CASSSGIVTLYGYTF.

The chain combines TRBV2 with TRBJ2-5; 9 nucleotides match TRBD2. CDR3 length: 15 amino acids. CDR1 is SNHLY, CDR2 FYNNEI, per germline. V shed 5 bases, J shed 5 bases, and the junction held 9 bases outside the gene matches. DNA for the CDR3: TGTGCCAGCAGTATTAGCGGGGGTCAGCCGGAGACCCAGTACTTC. It encodes CASSISGGQPETQYF.

V usage is TRBV11-2 and J usage is TRBJ1-6, with D perhaps matching TRBD1 (6 bases). CDR3 length: 15 amino acids. Per the germline V gene, CDR1 is SGHAT and CDR2 is FQNNGV. V shed 3 bases and J shed 7 bases, with 13 bases lying between them. Written as DNA, the CDR3 is TGTGCCAGCAGCTTTACAGGGATTATGAATTCACCCCTCCACTTT. Amino acids: CASSFTGIMNSPLHF.

Concerning this clonotype itself: Since a much larger clone is just one base distant, this may be a read error. The V call is TRBV18, the J call TRBJ2-3; D is possibly TRBD1 (5 bases). The germline CDR1 and CDR2 sequences are KGHSH and LQKENI. The CDR3 has 14 amino acids. The DNA for the CDR3 is TGTGCCAGGTCACCGGACACAATGACAGATACGCAGTATTTT. Its translation: CARSPDTMTDTQYF.

This clonotype was recorded a few times. V and J are TRBV7-2 and TRBJ2-2; weak D call: TRBD2 (6 bases). Germline V gene data show CDR1 as SGHTA and CDR2 as FQGNSA. Trimming stripped 5 bases from V and 6 bases from J, with 16 bases between. This CDR3 is built from 15 residues. In DNA form, the CDR3 reads TGTGCCAGCAGCCTAGTGGTGCGGGGATCCGGGGAGCTGTTTTTT. Protein product: CASSLVVRGSGELFF.

This clonotype was detected ten times or more. The rearrangement links TRBV2 to TRBJ1-5; the match to TRBD1 covers 11 bases. V lost 6 bases, J lost 6 bases, and 4 bases stayed unmatched. Germline V CDR1 and CDR2: SNHLY, FYNNEI. CDR3 length equals 14 residues. The CDR3 sequence: CASSRTGGGQPQHF. The CDR3 nucleotides read TGTGCCAGCAGCCGGACAGGGGGCGGTCAGCCCCAGCATTTT.

This clonotype was counted ten times or more. The gene calls are TRBV7-2 and TRBJ2-4, with TRBD1 matching over 8 bases. From germline, CDR1 is SGHTA and CDR2 FQGNSA. CDR3 length: 13 amino acids. V dropped 4 bases and J dropped 6; count of bases not matched to a gene: 2. In DNA, the CDR3 is TGTGCCAGCAGCTCCGACAGGGGAAACATTCAGTACTTC. It encodes CASSSDRGNIQYF.